The next 18 T cell receptor beta chains were all read from a single sample in a study of CD8+CD57+ T cells in acquired aplastic anemia. The study profiled TCR beta VDJ and CDR3 using genomic DNA as template. TCRdb recomputed calls from the reads with MiXCR, one row per CDR3 protein. The table has 150,000 to 200,000 distinct CDR3 sequences, roughly 60% seen once. Patients selected for sequencing had displayed CD8+CD57+ cell expansion by flow cytometry. The material sequenced was sorted CD4+, CD8+, or CD8+CD57+ T cells (not recorded which) from PBMCs. Every receptor here comes from a human donor with aplastic anemia.

This clonotype occurred a few times. V gene TRBV2 combines with J gene TRBJ2-7; no clear D gene. The V and J ends lost 6 bases and 5 bases respectively, with 14 bases between them. Germline-derived CDR1 and CDR2 are SNHLY and FYNNEI. This CDR3 has 13 amino acids. The CDR3 region is CASRTDPRHEQYF. The CDR3 nucleotides are TGTGCCAGCAGGACGGACCCTCGCCACGAGCAGTACTTC. The complete variable domain, with remaining parts taken from reference TRBV2 and TRBJ2-7, reads EPEVTQTPSHQVTQMGQEVILRCVPISNHLYFYWYRQILGQKVEFLVSFYNNEISEKSEIFDDQFSVERPDGSNFTLKIRSTKLEDSAMYFCASRTDPRHEQYFGPGTRLTVT.

The chain couples TRBV9 to TRBJ2-5; tentative D call: TRBD2 (6 bases). The CDR3 totals 14 residues. The germline V gene encodes CDR1 SGDLS and CDR2 YYNGEE. V lost 2 bases and J lost 2, with 10 bases in between. The CDR3 reads CASSVQGGQETQYF. The CDR3 DNA is TGTGCCAGCAGCGTCCAGGGAGGTCAAGAGACCCAGTACTTC.

The chain links TRBV12-3 or TRBV12-4 to TRBJ1-2; D uncertain. V dropped 6 bases and J dropped 6 bases, with 14 bases sitting between them. The CDR3 spans 13 residues. In DNA form, the CDR3 reads TGTGCCAGCAGGAATAAGGGCGAGGATGGCTACACCTTC. Protein product: CASRNKGEDGYTF.

The chain combines TRBV9 with TRBJ2-2, with a weak D call TRBD2 (5 bases). This CDR3 is built from 19 residues. Per germline, CDR1 SGDLS and CDR2 YYNGEE. The V gene lost 4 bases and the J gene lost 6 bases, with 28 bases spanning the gap. CDR3 DNA sequence: TGTGCCAGCAGCCAAGAAGGATTCGAGGCACTAGTCGCGTCCGGGGAGCTGTTTTTT. This codes for CASSQEGFEALVASGELFF.

This clonotype was detected only a few times. J is TRBJ2-1 and V is TRBV15; D is perhaps TRBD2 (5 bases). The CDR3 is 15 amino acids. V lost 1 base and J lost 9, with 16 bases in between. The germline V gene encodes CDR1 LNHNV and CDR2 YYDKDF (reference sequence). The CDR3 is CATSRGSGWKFEQFF. CDR3 coding DNA: TGTGCCACCAGCAGAGGTTCGGGGTGGAAGTTTGAGCAGTTCTTC.

The CDR3 bases are TGTGCCAGCAGTTACGGGACTCAGCCCCAGCATTTT. Translation gives CASSYGTQPQHF. The rearrangement uses TRBV7-4 and TRBJ1-5, with a possible D match to TRBD1 (5 bases). The ends were cut back, 6 bases at V and 6 bases at J, with 9 bases in the middle. CDR1 and CDR2 from the germline V gene are SGHVT and SQSDAQ. The length of the CDR3 is 12 residues.

The genes are TRBV9 and TRBJ1-1; D gene ambiguous. Germline V gives CDR1 SGDLS, CDR2 YYNGEE. The CDR3 sequence is 14 residues long. Trimming shortened V by 3 bases and J by 3 bases, and 12 bases separated the two germline ends. The CDR3 spells CASSARRVDTEAFF. CDR3 DNA: TGTGCCAGCAGCGCGAGGAGGGTGGACACTGAAGCTTTCTTT.

A single count supports this clonotype. This sequence joins TRBV7-3 and TRBJ2-1; D is undetermined. The CDR3 extends over 16 amino acids. Deletions cut 2 bases from V and 3 bases from J, with 14 bases between. The germline V gene encodes CDR1 SGHTA and CDR2 FQGTGA. The CDR3 protein is CASSLRPTDVYNEQFF. The CDR3 region has the DNA TGTGCCAGCAGCTTACGTCCCACGGATGTCTACAATGAGCAGTTCTTC. The whole variable domain, remainder taken from reference TRBV7-3 and TRBJ2-1, is GAGVSQTPSNKVTEKGKYVELRCDPISGHTALYWYRQSLGQGPEFLIYFQGTGAADDSGLPNDRFFAVRPEGSVSTLKIQRTERGDSAVYLCASSLRPTDVYNEQFFGPGTRLTVL.

This clonotype has a handful of counts. The chain joins TRBV11-3 to TRBJ2-3; D uncertain. The CDR3 has 14 residues. Germline CDR1 SGHNT, CDR2 YENEEA. With 2 bases removed from V and 0 bases from J, the gap between germline ends came to 6 bases. In DNA, the CDR3 is TGTGCCAGCAGCTTAAAGGCCAGCACAGATACGCAGTATTTT. Its protein is CASSLKASTDTQYF.

The chain links TRBV2 to TRBJ2-7; TRBD2 aligns across 12 bases. The CDR3 runs 15 residues. Germline loops: CDR1 SNHLY, CDR2 FYNNEI. With 6 bases clipped from V and 2 bases from J, the junction kept 5 bases outside the gene matches. Here the CDR3 reads CASRTSGGYPYEQYF. The DNA for the CDR3 is TGTGCCAGCAGGACTAGCGGGGGATACCCCTACGAGCAGTACTTC. The variable domain in full, with the rest retrieved from reference TRBV2 and TRBJ2-7, is EPEVTQTPSHQVTQMGQEVILRCVPISNHLYFYWYRQILGQKVEFLVSFYNNEISEKSEIFDDQFSVERPDGSNFTLKIRSTKLEDSAMYFCASRTSGGYPYEQYFGPGTRLTVT.

The chain couples TRBV7-2 to TRBJ2-5, with 12 positions matching TRBD2. CDR3 length: 17 amino acids. J lost 7 bases, V lost 0 bases, and 9 bases had no gene match. Germline V lookup: CDR1 SGHTA, CDR2 FQGNSA. The DNA of the CDR3 is TGTGCCAGCAGCTTAGCGCCCCTAGCGGGGGGGCCAGGGACCCAGTACTTC. Translating it yields CASSLAPLAGGPGTQYF. Full variable domain (missing parts from reference TRBV7-2 and TRBJ2-5): GAGVSQSPSNKVTEKGKDVELRCDPISGHTALYWYRQSLGQGLEFLIYFQGNSAPDKSGLPSDRFSAERTGGSVSTLTIQRTQQEDSAVYLCASSLAPLAGGPGTQYFGPGTRLLVL.

This clonotype showed up many times. The chain couples TRBV5-1 to TRBJ2-1; 7 nucleotides align to TRBD1. This CDR3 comprises 14 residues. Germline lookup yields CDR1 SGHRS and CDR2 YFSETQ. Losses at the gene ends were 1 base for V and 9 bases for J; bases not matched to a gene: 7. In DNA form, the CDR3 reads TGCGCCAGCAGCTTGTCACAGGGGTTTGGTGAGCAGTTCTTC. Translating gives CASSLSQGFGEQFF.

The chain employs TRBV7-2 and TRBJ1-1, with a tentative D call TRBD1 (5 bases). The CDR3 has 15 residues. The germline gives CDR1 SGHTA, CDR2 FQGNSA. Trimming took off 6 bases at V and 4 bases at J, with 18 bases between the two ends. As DNA, the CDR3 is TGTGCCAGCAGTTTGGGACGGGGACGGGCCACTGAAGCTTTCTTT. This gives the protein CASSLGRGRATEAFF.

The chain is built from TRBV6-2 or TRBV6-3 and TRBJ2-6; no firm D call. Germline values: CDR1 MNHEY, CDR2 SVGEGT. Trimming took 0 bases from V and 2 from J, leaving 8 bases between them. The CDR3 length is 16 residues. CDR3 loop: CASSYSIQAGANVLTF. For the CDR3, the DNA is TGTGCCAGCAGTTACTCGATTCAAGCTGGGGCCAACGTCCTGACTTTC.

J is TRBJ2-1 and V is TRBV11-2, with 12 bases that match TRBD2. With V trimmed by 5 bases and J by 8 bases, 22 bases remained unmatched. This CDR3 is built from 20 residues. Looked up from germline, CDR1 is SGHAT and CDR2 is FQNNGV. Here the CDR3 DNA reads TGTGCCAGCAGCAAACGACTAGCGGGAGTGCGTAGTAAGGATTCGGATGAGCAGTTCTTC. It translates to CASSKRLAGVRSKDSDEQFF. Full variable domain (missing parts from reference TRBV11-2 and TRBJ2-1): EAGVAQSPRYKIIEKRQSVAFWCNPISGHATLYWYQQILGQGPKLLIQFQNNGVVDDSQLPKDRFSAERLKGVDSTLKIQPAKLEDSAVYLCASSKRLAGVRSKDSDEQFFGPGTRLTVL.

About this clonotype itself: The final CDR3 position lacks the conserved phenylalanine or tryptophan, pointing to a likely read error. The V gene is TRBV7-8, the J gene TRBJ2-5; possible D gene TRBD2, 6 bases. This CDR3 is built from 17 residues. Germline V gene lookup returns CDR1 SGHVS and CDR2 FQNEAQ. The germline V and J ends were trimmed by 2 bases and 3 bases, with 19 bases remaining between them. The CDR3: CASSLIASATPKETQYS. The CDR3 bases are TGTGCCAGCAGCTTAATCGCTAGCGCGACCCCAAAAGAGACCCAGTACTCC.

Details on this clonotype: A read error may produce the germline difference seen at one junction end. The chain links TRBV7-8 to TRBJ1-5, with D hard to call. CDR1 is SGHVS, CDR2 FQNEAQ, per germline. The CDR3 totals 16 residues. The CDR3 DNA is TGTGCCAGCAGCTTAGCGGGGATGAATAGCGATCAGCCCCAGCATTTT. It encodes CASSLAGMNSDQPQHF.

This chain links TRBV11-2 with TRBJ2-7, with 8 bases identical to TRBD1. Germline V lookup: CDR1 SGHAT, CDR2 FQNNGV. Unmatched junction bases numbered 7, after V lost 6 bases and J lost 0 bases. The CDR3 contains 15 residues. Written as DNA, the CDR3 is TGTGCCAGCAGGGGTCCCGGGACAGGCTCCTACGAGCAGTACTTC. Protein product: CASRGPGTGSYEQYF.